Listed here are 21 T cell receptor beta chains from one sample, sequenced in a study of blood T cell repertoires in COVID-19. Data came from immunoSEQ multiplex PCR; TCRdb stores just in-frame clones and leaves some out. The data show some 400,000 clones, 80% to 95% seen once. Sequencing was carried out using PBMCs or T cells enriched from blood (not recorded which). These receptors were taken from a woman aged 40 to 50 who had been exposed to COVID-19.

V is TRBV29-1 and J is TRBJ1-1; D is undetermined. The V and J ends lost 6 bases and 1 base respectively, with 6 bases between them. The germline CDR1 and CDR2 sequences are SQVTM and ANQGSEA. The CDR3 length is 11 residues. The CDR3 nucleotides read TGCAGCGTGGCCCCGAACACTGAAGCTTTCTTT. It yields the protein CSVAPNTEAFF.

The CDR3 protein is CASSPGGSSYNEQFF. The CDR3 DNA is TGCGCCAGCAGCCCGGGCGGGAGCTCCTACAATGAGCAGTTCTTC. V and J are TRBV5-1 and TRBJ2-1; 7 bases map to TRBD2. From germline, CDR1 is SGHRS and CDR2 YFSETQ. The CDR3 runs to 15 residues. With V trimmed by 4 bases and J by 0 bases, 4 bases remained unmatched.

This chain joins TRBV5-1 and TRBJ1-1, with D tentatively TRBD1 (6 bases). This CDR3 spans 14 amino acids. V was trimmed by 2 bases and J by 4 bases, leaving 12 bases between them. The V gene's germline CDR1 is SGHRS and CDR2 YFSETQ. The CDR3 nucleotides are TGCGCCAGCAGCTTTCGGGGGGCGGGCACTGAAGCTTTCTTT. As protein: CASSFRGAGTEAFF.

This sequence joins TRBV7-8 and TRBJ2-3; 7 positions agree with TRBD2. The junction had 10 bases not matched to a gene; V was cut back by 5 bases and J by 5 bases. The germline CDR1 and CDR2 sequences are SGHVS and FQNEAQ. The CDR3 sequence is 15 residues long. This CDR3 is CASSMPWGRGDTQYF. Written as DNA, the CDR3 is TGTGCCAGCAGCATGCCATGGGGGAGGGGAGATACGCAGTATTTT.

The rearrangement uses TRBV6-5 and TRBJ1-1, with TRBD1 identical over 7 bases. This CDR3 has 14 amino acids. The V gene's germline CDR1 is MNHEY and CDR2 SVGAGI. The V segment lost 2 bases and the J segment 4 bases; nucleotides outside the gene matches: 4. CDR3 sequence: CASSYRAGGTEAFF. The CDR3 nucleotides are TGTGCCAGCAGTTACAGAGCAGGGGGCACTGAAGCTTTCTTT.

This chain joins TRBV28 and TRBJ1-5; TRBD1 might be the D (5 bases). Between the trimmed V and J ends, which lost 6 bases and 3 bases, there was a span of 15 bases. This CDR3 region has 15 residues. Germline assignment: CDR1 MDHEN and CDR2 SYDVKM. The DNA of the CDR3 is TGTGCCAGCAGCCCGCAGGGAGGATACAATCAGCCCCAGCATTTT. It encodes CASSPQGGYNQPQHF.

J is TRBJ1-6 and V is TRBV27; weak D call: TRBD1 (5 bases). CDR1 MNHEY and CDR2 SMNVEV come from the germline V gene (reference sequence). This CDR3 is built from 14 residues. V was clipped by 7 bases and J by 2 bases, with 9 bases between them. The DNA of the CDR3 is TGTGCCAGCAAAGGGGAAGCCTATAATTCACCCCTCCACTTT. This gives the protein CASKGEAYNSPLHF.

This sequence joins TRBV6-2 or TRBV6-3 and TRBJ1-2; D ambiguous. The V end was cut by 2 bases, the J end by 8 bases, with 9 bases between. This CDR3 contains 12 residues. Germline CDR1 MNHEY, CDR2 SVGEGT. The CDR3 reads CASSYPQFGYTF. DNA of the CDR3: TGTGCCAGCAGTTACCCCCAGTTCGGCTACACCTTC.

V and J are TRBV18 and TRBJ1-3; tentatively, D is TRBD1 (5 bases). CDR1 and CDR2 from the germline V gene are KGHSH and LQKENI. V lost 3 bases and J 9 bases, leaving 15 bases between the germline ends. The CDR3 loop spans 14 amino acids. CDR3 protein: CASSPPGDLSTIYF. In nucleotides, the CDR3 is TGTGCCAGCTCACCCCCGGGGGATCTAAGCACCATATATTTT.

The count of this clone is one. The chain couples TRBV5-5 to TRBJ1-5; 8 bases align to TRBD1. This CDR3 spans 14 amino acids. Unmatched junction bases numbered 5, after V lost 2 bases and J lost 7 bases. Germline V lookup: CDR1 SGHKS, CDR2 YYEKEE (reference sequence). As DNA, the CDR3 is TGTGCCAGCAGCTTATTACAGGGGGACCAGCCCCAGCATTTT. This sequence encodes CASSLLQGDQPQHF.

This clone has only one observation. The chain uses TRBV15 and TRBJ1-4; perhaps TRBD1 as D (5 bases). The CDR3 contains 16 residues. Looked up from germline, CDR1 is LNHNV and CDR2 is YYDKDF (reference sequence). Trimming removed 5 bases from V and 0 bases from J, with 13 bases in between. In nucleotides, the CDR3 is TGTGCCACCAGCCTGGGGGGTACCGCAACTAATGAAAAACTGTTTTTT. Its protein product is CATSLGGTATNEKLFF.

The chain joins TRBV7-2 to TRBJ1-2; tentatively, D is TRBD1 (5 bases). Trimming shortened V by 1 base and J by 2 bases, and 11 bases separated the two germline ends. The CDR3 has 15 residues. Per germline, CDR1 SGHTA and CDR2 FQGNSA. In DNA form, the CDR3 reads TGTGCCAGCAGCTTAGGGGGCAGTAACAACTATGGCTACACCTTC. Residues: CASSLGGSNNYGYTF.

This clone was seen a few times. The rearrangement joins TRBV4-3 to TRBJ1-6, with 9 positions matching TRBD1. The germline V gene has CDR1 LGHNA and CDR2 YSLEER. The CDR3 length is 17 residues. The trim removed 1 base at V and 7 bases at J, leaving 8 bases unmatched. The CDR3 region is CASSQATGGLWNSPLHF. CDR3 nucleotide sequence: TGCGCCAGCAGCCAAGCTACAGGGGGCCTCTGGAATTCACCCCTCCACTTT.

The V gene is TRBV14, the J gene TRBJ2-1; 12 nucleotides match TRBD1. V lost 4 bases and J lost 0; bases outside the gene matches: 7. Looked up from germline, CDR1 is SGHDN and CDR2 is FVKESK. CDR3 length: 18 amino acids. The DNA of the CDR3 is TGTGCCAGCAGCCCAAGGGACAGGGGGCTTAGCTCCTACAATGAGCAGTTCTTC. Translation: CASSPRDRGLSSYNEQFF.

This clone turned up a few times. The chain recombines TRBV7-9 with TRBJ1-2; D unclear. The CDR3 totals 15 residues. V gave up 7 bases and J gave up 4 bases, with 19 bases separating them. Germline CDR1 SEHNR, CDR2 FQNEAQ (reference sequence). CDR3: CASTPPGRNGYGYTF. As DNA, the CDR3 is TGTGCCAGCACCCCTCCCGGGAGGAACGGCTATGGCTACACCTTC.

The rearrangement joins TRBV6-6 to TRBJ2-7; D remains ambiguous. V dropped 7 bases and J dropped 0 bases, with 16 bases sitting between them. CDR3 length equals 15 residues. Germline CDR1 is MNHNY and CDR2 is SVGAGI (reference sequence). Written as DNA, the CDR3 is TGTGCCAGCACTCCCCTGGCCCAACCCTCCTACGAGCAGTACTTC. This gives the protein CASTPLAQPSYEQYF.

The V call is TRBV3-1 (or the pseudogene TRBV3-2), the J call TRBJ2-3; TRBD2 matches at 7 bases. The ends lost 3 bases at V and 3 bases at J; junction bases unmatched: 18. The CDR3 contains 19 residues. Germline V gives CDR1 LGHDT, CDR2 YNNKEL (reference sequence). The CDR3 region is CASSHFPWAGVVLTDTQYF. The CDR3 nucleotides are TGTGCCAGCAGCCATTTCCCTTGGGCGGGAGTGGTTTTAACAGATACGCAGTATTTT.

The rearrangement links TRBV5-1 to TRBJ1-3; no clear D gene. The V gene's germline CDR1 is SGHRS and CDR2 YFSETQ. This CDR3 contains 15 residues. Trimming removed 0 bases at V and 0 bases at J, with 7 bases between. The CDR3 reads CASSLEPGSGNTIYF. The CDR3 DNA reads TGCGCCAGCAGCTTGGAGCCTGGCTCTGGAAACACCATATATTTT.

The chain employs TRBV25-1 and TRBJ1-6; perhaps TRBD1 as D (5 bases). The ends were cut back, 0 bases at V and 6 bases at J, with 18 bases in the middle. Germline lookup yields CDR1 MGHDK and CDR2 SYGVNS. This CDR3 spans 18 amino acids. In DNA form, the CDR3 reads TGTGCCAGCAGTGAATATGGTGTCGGGGGGAGGGGTAATTCACCCCTCCACTTT. Translation: CASSEYGVGGRGNSPLHF.

The chain joins TRBV4-3 to TRBJ1-4; 8 bases agree with TRBD1. This CDR3 is 15 amino acids long. The J segment lost 7 bases and the V segment lost 0 bases, leaving 4 bases of the junction unmatched. CDR1 and CDR2 (germline): LGHNA, YSLEER. This CDR3 is CASSQDGRGREKLFF. CDR3 in DNA: TGCGCCAGCAGCCAAGACGGCAGGGGGCGTGAAAAACTGTTTTTT.

The chain recombines TRBV9 with TRBJ1-2; a weak D match, TRBD1 (6 bases). V lost 0 bases, J lost 3 bases, and 18 bases lay in between. From germline, CDR1 is SGDLS and CDR2 YYNGEE. The CDR3 consists of 17 residues. The CDR3 sequence is CASSVAIGWDTYYGYTF. The CDR3 DNA sequence: TGTGCCAGCAGCGTAGCTATCGGATGGGACACCTACTATGGCTACACCTTC.